This T cell receptor beta chain was identified in a study of blood T cell repertoires in COVID-19. About the research overall: Collection of acute and convalescent COVID-19 samples took place in the United States, Italy and Spain.

Seattle enrolled patients during active infection and tracked them longitudinally. This CDR3 is built from 15 residues. Germline assignment: CDR1 SGHKS and CDR2 YYEKEE (reference sequence). V lost 4 bases to trimming and J lost 3 bases, with 13 bases between them. Sequencing was performed with immunoSEQ multiplex PCR; in TCRdb, only in-frame clones are kept and a portion is missing. The profile shows around 130,000 clones, roughly 84% of them singletons. The sequenced material came from peripheral blood. The chain uses TRBV5-5 and TRBJ2-2, with D possibly being TRBD1 (5 bases). This TCR derives from a man aged 25 to 45 with COVID-19, enrolled during active disease. The CDR3 nucleotides read TGTGCCAGCAGCCCTGGACATATTTACACCGGGGAGCTGTTTTTT. Translating gives CASSPGHIYTGELFF.